A selection of T cell receptor beta chains follows, all from one sample in a study of neurological immune-mediated disorders. Each CDR3 protein is one row after TCRdb ran MiXCR on the 5' RACE reads. The sample contains approximately 60,000 distinct CDR3 sequences, roughly 3.7% of which appear only once. Source material: PBMCs. These receptors came from a man in his fifties or sixties with multiple sclerosis. Both conserved end residues are part of each CDR3. The D gene is left open where the match is weak. Only part of the rows carry a size: once, few, many, or a class if the clone is expanded.

TRBV5-1	-	few	TRBJ2-2	CASSLLGELFF	TGCGCCAGCAGCTTGCTCGGGGAGCTGTTTTTT
TRBV18	-	many	TRBJ2-7	CASSPLGTFNIEGQYF	TGTGCCAGCTCACCGTTGGGGACCTTTAACATAGAGGGGCAGTACTTC
TRBV5-6	-	many	TRBJ1-4	CASSLRGSRWEKLFF	TGTGCCAGCAGCTTGCGCGGGTCCAGATGGGAAAAACTGTTTTTT
TRBV9	TRBD1	few	TRBJ1-2	CASSVGAGQGANGYTF	TGTGCCAGCAGCGTAGGGGCGGGACAGGGGGCTAATGGCTACACCTTC
TRBV20-1	-	many	TRBJ1-5	CSARAGAGGNQPQHF	TGCAGTGCTAGAGCAGGGGCGGGGGGCAATCAGCCCCAGCATTTT
TRBV5-1	-	many	TRBJ1-1	CASSLGDSGNTEAFF	TGCGCCAGCAGCTTGGGGGACTCGGGGAACACTGAAGCTTTCTTT
TRBV20-1	TRBD2	-	TRBJ2-3	CSAASLAGGRTDTQYF	TGCAGTGCTGCATCCTTAGCGGGGGGCCGCACAGATACGCAGTATTTT
TRBV19	-	many	TRBJ1-2	CASRDGGYGYTF	TGTGCCAGTAGGGACGGCGGATATGGCTACACCTTC
TRBV20-1	-	-	TRBJ2-3	CSAGRDPRPDTQYF	TGCAGTGCTGGCCGGGATCCGCGGCCAGATACGCAGTATTTT
TRBV20-1	-	few	TRBJ1-2	CSARDPTSYGYTF	TGCAGTGCTAGAGATCCGACCTCCTATGGCTACACCTTC
TRBV20-1	TRBD2	-	TRBJ2-1	CSARTSGGGEQFF	TGCAGTGCTAGGACTAGCGGGGGAGGTGAGCAGTTCTTC
TRBV12-3/TRBV12-4	-	many	TRBJ1-6	CASSRGGVNSPLHF	TGTGCCAGCAGTAGAGGGGGAGTTAATTCACCCCTCCACTTT
TRBV5-6	-	many	TRBJ1-2	CASSLVSGATSF	TGTGCCAGCAGCTTGGTATCCGGGGCCACCTCCTTC
TRBV20-1	-	few	TRBJ1-6	CSASRSPAASPLNF	TGCAGTGCTAGCCGCAGCCCCGCGGCCTCACCCCTCAACTTT
TRBV3-1	-	many	TRBJ1-1	CASSHQDSEAFF	TGTGCCAGCAGCCACCAAGACAGTGAAGCTTTCTTT
TRBV20-1	-	many	TRBJ1-1	CSARRGGWNTEAFF	TGCAGTGCTAGGCGAGGGGGGTGGAACACTGAAGCTTTCTTT
TRBV4-3	-	many	TRBJ2-1	CASSQDSVGEQFF	TGCGCCAGCAGCCAGGACTCCGTCGGGGAGCAGTTCTTC
TRBV12-3/TRBV12-4	-	many	TRBJ1-1	CASSLGQNTEAFF	TGTGCCAGCAGCTTGGGCCAGAACACTGAAGCTTTCTTT
TRBV9	-	many	TRBJ1-5	CASSVNSNQPQHF	TGTGCCAGCAGCGTAAATAGCAATCAGCCCCAGCATTTT
TRBV20-1	-	many	TRBJ1-1	CSARGIAAADTEAFF	TGCAGTGCTAGAGGGATCGCGGCAGCGGACACTGAAGCTTTCTTT